This TCR beta chain comes out of a study of blood T cells in healthy people across ages. PCR was performed a second time for roughly 7 to 11 cycles using a sample-barcoded 5' primer and a J-beta primer mix. TCRdb reprocessed the 5' RACE reads with MiXCR, giving one entry per CDR3 protein. The sample yields 850,000 to 1,000,000 distinct CDR3 sequences, roughly 51% seen once. This clonotype was counted only a few times. The germline gives CDR1 SNHLY, CDR2 FYNNEI. This CDR3 spans 14 amino acids. Trimming took off 5 bases at V and 0 bases at J, with 11 bases between the two ends. The sequenced sample consisted of blood. The chain carries TRBV2 and TRBJ2-7, with D hard to call. This receptor was identified in a woman between 55 and 75 years old in good health. CDR3 in DNA: TGTGCCAGCAGTCCCGGGTGGACCTCCTACGAGCAGTACTTC. Residues: CASSPGWTSYEQYF.